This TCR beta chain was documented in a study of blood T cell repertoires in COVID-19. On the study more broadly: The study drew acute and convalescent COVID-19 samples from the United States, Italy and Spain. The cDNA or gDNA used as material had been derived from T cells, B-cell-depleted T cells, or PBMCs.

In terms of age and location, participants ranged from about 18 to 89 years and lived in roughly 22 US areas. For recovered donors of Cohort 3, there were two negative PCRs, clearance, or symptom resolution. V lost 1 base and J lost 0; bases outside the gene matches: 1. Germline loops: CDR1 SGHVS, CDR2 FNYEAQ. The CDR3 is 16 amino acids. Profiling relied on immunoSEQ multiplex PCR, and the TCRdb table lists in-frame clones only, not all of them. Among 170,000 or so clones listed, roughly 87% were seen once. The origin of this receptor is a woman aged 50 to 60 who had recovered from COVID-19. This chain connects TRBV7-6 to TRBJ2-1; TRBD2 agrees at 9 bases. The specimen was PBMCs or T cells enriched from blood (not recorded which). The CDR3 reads CASSLVSGSSYNEQFF. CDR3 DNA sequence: TGTGCCAGCAGCTTAGTTAGCGGGAGCTCCTACAATGAGCAGTTCTTC.